Each of the 6 T cell receptor beta chains below was sequenced from the same sample in a study of control samples from healthy donors and cancer patients. Generated by immunoSEQ multiplex PCR, the TCRdb table keeps only in-frame clones and is missing some. Seen here are 110,000 or so clones, approximately 83% observed once, and the top ten hold roughly 13%. Sequencing was performed on blood. The receptors here all came from a woman aged 45-65 years in good health.

This chain joins TRBV7-2 and TRBJ2-5, with D perhaps given as TRBD1 or TRBD2 (6 bases each). Germline assignment: CDR1 SGHTA and CDR2 FQGNSA. This CDR3 is 15 amino acids long. Trimming pared 1 base from V and 5 bases from J, leaving 14 bases between. For the CDR3, the DNA is TGTGCCAGCAGCTTAGAGGGGGGTCTTGGGGAGACCCAGTACTTC. Amino acids: CASSLEGGLGETQYF.

The chain links TRBV19 to TRBJ1-5; D gene uncertain. Germline CDR1 and CDR2: LNHDA and SQIVND (reference sequence). Trimming removed 6 bases from V and 0 bases from J, with 6 bases in between. The CDR3 is 13 residues long. CDR3 region: CASRDYSNQPQHF. CDR3 sequence (DNA): TGTGCCAGTAGGGATTATAGCAATCAGCCCCAGCATTTT.

The V and J genes are TRBV6-2 or TRBV6-3 and TRBJ1-1, with D possibly matching TRBD1 (6 bases). Trimming left V 6 bases short and J 5 bases short, with 13 bases between. There are 13 residues in the CDR3. CDR1 and CDR2 (germline): MNHEY, SVGEGT. As DNA, the CDR3 is TGTGCCAGCAGCAAAGCAGGGGAAACTGAAGCTTTCTTT. Protein product: CASSKAGETEAFF.

DNA for the CDR3: TGTGCCAGCAGTCCCCGGGGGAGTAGCTACGAGCAGTACTTC. Translation: CASSPRGSSYEQYF. This chain links TRBV6-5 with TRBJ2-7; possibly TRBD2 for D (6 bases). The CDR3 covers 14 residues. V was trimmed by 5 bases and J by 3 bases, leaving 14 bases between them. The germline gives CDR1 MNHEY, CDR2 SVGAGI.

This clone was seen a single time. This chain links TRBV30 with TRBJ1-5, with no clear D. The CDR3 consists of 16 residues. V lost 0 bases to trimming and J lost 0 bases, with 12 bases between them. In germline, CDR1 is GTSNPN, CDR2 SVGIG (reference sequence). CDR3 sequence (DNA): TGTGCCTGGAGTGTTCCCGAGCGGTTTAGCAATCAGCCCCAGCATTTT. Translation gives CAWSVPERFSNQPQHF.

The CDR3 protein is CATSPGDKSSNQPQHF. The CDR3 DNA follows: TGTGCCACCTCTCCCGGGGACAAGTCGTCCAATCAGCCCCAGCATTTT. The genes are TRBV24-1 and TRBJ1-5, with D possibly being TRBD1 (6 bases). The ends were cut back, 9 bases at V and 3 bases at J, with 20 bases in the middle. The CDR3 has 16 amino acids. Germline CDR1 reads KGHDR; CDR2 reads SFDVKD.